The clone carrying this T cell receptor (beta chain) was counted ten times or more. Relying on iRepertoire HTBI primers and Arm-PCR of CDR3 regions, the team built TCR beta libraries. A single record per CDR3 protein comes from TCRdb applying MiXCR to the multiplex PCR reads. This table has around 500,000 distinct CDR3 sequences, roughly 13% appearing once. Specified time point: newly diagnosed GD, antithyroid drugs for less than 3 months. Making the TCR library involved RNA that had been extracted from PBMCs. Peripheral blood, about 9 milliliters of it, was drawn into EDTA tubes. This record belongs to a study of regulatory T cells in long-lasting Graves disease. This CDR3 has 13 residues. Germline CDR1 is KGHDR and CDR2 is SFDVKD. V was shortened by 1 base and J by 5 bases, with 7 bases between the two germline ends. This sample was also put to use in a study of T cells in Graves' hyperthyroidism and ophthalmopathy. That paper adds: Across 18 months, stable Graves' hyperthyroidism was marked by no progression to ophthalmopathy. A model using 13 V-J features told ophthalmopathy apart from stable hyperthyroidism.

This chain connects TRBV24-1 to TRBJ2-5; no clear D gene. The source of this sequence is a man aged 30-40 years with Graves disease. The sequencing here drew on peripheral blood mononuclear cells (PBMCs), taken at new diagnosis, from a patient treated with antithyroid drugs. The CDR3 bases are TGTGCCACCAGTGATTTACCGTCGGAGACCCAGTACTTC. Residues: CATSDLPSETQYF.